Listed here is a single T cell receptor beta chain. Cohort: HPV-negative, locally advanced oral cavity squamous cell carcinoma patients. Blood cells were analyzed directly, without culture or expansion. This record comes from a study of neoadjuvant anti-PD-1 for oral cavity cancer. On the study more broadly: Nivolumab at 3 mg/kg was mostly given biweekly, three to four doses, pre-surgery. Patients without progression received a fourth nivolumab dose around day 43, then surgical resection on days 50-56.

V was shortened by 8 bases and J by 5 bases, with 16 bases between the two germline ends. From germline, CDR1 is SGHTA and CDR2 FQGNSA. The CDR3 is 14 residues long. TCRdb's copy holds only in-frame clones and misses some; the assay was immunoSEQ multiplex PCR. The table lists 55,000 to 75,000 clones, roughly 84% of them singletons. The sample here was PBMCs, taken before nivolumab (anti-PD-1) treatment. This chain joins TRBV7-2 and TRBJ1-5; D remains unclear. The TCR comes from a person between 40 and 80 years old with oral cavity squamous cell carcinoma. The CDR3 protein is CASGGGSRDQPQHF. Here the CDR3 DNA reads TGTGCCAGCGGCGGAGGGTCTAGGGATCAGCCCCAGCATTTT.